This T cell receptor (beta chain) was sequenced in a study of blood T cell repertoires in COVID-19. Study-level information: The United States, Italy and Spain provided the acute and convalescent COVID-19 samples. T cells, B-cell-depleted T cells, or PBMCs supplied cDNA or gDNA.

Trimming took 5 bases from V and 1 from J, leaving 13 bases between them. This CDR3 has 15 amino acids. The germline V gene has CDR1 KGHDR and CDR2 SFDVKD. Original processing methods: Amplification of reference gene primers provided the estimated nucleated cell counts. Libraries were prepared by immunoSEQ multiplex PCR; TCRdb keeps only in-frame clonotypes and omits some of them. V, J and clone size are taken as reported in that table, and D and trimming were inferred from the DNA itself. Of around 68,000 clones listed, over 75% are singletons. This sequence joins TRBV24-1 and TRBJ1-1, with D unclear. What was sequenced was peripheral blood. This receptor was identified in a man in his fifties with active COVID-19. As DNA, the CDR3 is TGTGCCACCAGTGCGAACAGACCTTCGAACACTGAAGCTTTCTTT. Its translation is CATSANRPSNTEAFF.